What follows describes a single T cell receptor (beta chain). What it recognizes is unknown. The CDR3 runs 17 residues. Germline CDR1 reads LGHNA; CDR2 reads YNFKEQ. Trimming shortened V by 3 bases and J by 0 bases, and 17 bases separated the two germline ends. Sequencing targeted expressed TCRB transcripts, as all isolated RNA had been reverse transcribed. Assay: immunoSEQ multiplex PCR; the TCRdb copy retains only in-frame clones and omits some. The sample lists 600,000 to 650,000 clones, roughly 16% occurring once. There was one heparinised blood draw per donor, averaging roughly 0.12 L. This entry is derived from a study of beta chain features in type 1 diabetes. Study information: Cells sorted and examined across all samples totaled more than 90,000,000.

Study conclusions and caveats: A cDNA-based sequencing approach could over-represent cells with high TCR expression. Shorter TCRB CDR3s, moderately but significantly so, marked every one of the four CD4+ subsets in Type 1 diabetes patients.

Source material: naive CD4+ T cells from blood. The V call is TRBV4-2, the J call TRBJ1-1; TRBD1 might be the D (6 bases). This receptor was obtained from a man between 18 and 29 years old in good health. CDR3 sequence (DNA): TGTGCCAGCAGCCACCCCAGGGACACTAACATGAACACTGAAGCTTTCTTT. Residues: CASSHPRDTNMNTEAFF.